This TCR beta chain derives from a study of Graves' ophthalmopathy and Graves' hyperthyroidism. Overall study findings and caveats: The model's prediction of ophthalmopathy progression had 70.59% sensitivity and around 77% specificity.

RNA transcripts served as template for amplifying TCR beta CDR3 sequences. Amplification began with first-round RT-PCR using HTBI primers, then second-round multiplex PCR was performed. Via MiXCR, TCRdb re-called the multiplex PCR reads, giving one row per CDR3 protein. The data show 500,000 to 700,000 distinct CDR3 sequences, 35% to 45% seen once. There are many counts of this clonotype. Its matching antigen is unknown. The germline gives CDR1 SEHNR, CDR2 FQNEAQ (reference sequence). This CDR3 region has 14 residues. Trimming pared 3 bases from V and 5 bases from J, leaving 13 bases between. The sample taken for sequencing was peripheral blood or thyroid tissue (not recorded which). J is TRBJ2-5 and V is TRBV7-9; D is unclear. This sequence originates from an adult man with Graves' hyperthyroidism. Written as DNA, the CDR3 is TGTGCCAGCAGCTTCGATCTGGGTTGGGAGACCCAGTACTTC. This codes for CASSFDLGWETQYF.